This is a list of T cell receptor beta chains from one sample in a study of CD4+ T cells in melanoma. The table came from immunoSEQ multiplex PCR; TCRdb's copy has only in-frame clones and leaves some out. Found here are more than 13,000 clones, less than 70% of them singletons; the top ten hold roughly 13%. The material sequenced was cells from a culture (not recorded whether cultured in vitro). Every receptor here comes from a human donor with melanoma. The CDR3 runs from the conserved cysteine through the conserved F or W. Fields, in order: V gene, D gene, J gene, clone size, CDR3 protein, CDR3 DNA. A D gene is named only where the DNA matches it firmly. Size values are once, few and many counts, or a class for expanded clones, and some rows have none.

V: TRBV6-1; D: NA; J: TRBJ1-4; size: once; CDR3: CASKNSVYNEKLFF; DNA: TGTGCCAGCAAAAACAGCGTTTATAATGAAAAACTGTTTTTT
V: TRBV4-1; D: NA; J: TRBJ2-5; size: NA; CDR3: CASSQESPRYRVGETQYF; DNA: TGCGCCAGCAGCCAAGAAAGTCCCCGGTATAGGGTGGGAGAGACCCAGTACTTC
V: TRBV11-2; D: NA; J: TRBJ2-1; size: NA; CDR3: CASSLDMGGNEQFF; DNA: TGTGCCAGCAGCCTCGATATGGGGGGCAATGAGCAGTTCTTC
V: TRBV5-6; D: TRBD2; J: TRBJ2-5; size: NA; CDR3: CASSKGLAGLGQETQYF; DNA: TGTGCCAGCAGCAAGGGACTAGCGGGGTTGGGGCAAGAGACCCAGTACTTC
V: TRBV7-2; D: TRBD1; J: TRBJ2-7; size: NA; CDR3: CASSGGTGREQYF; DNA: TGTGCCAGCAGCGGGGGGACAGGGCGCGAGCAGTACTTC
V: TRBV6-1; D: TRBD1; J: TRBJ1-1; size: NA; CDR3: CASTAMDRGTTEAFF; DNA: TGTGCCAGCACTGCAATGGACAGGGGCACCACTGAAGCTTTCTTT
V: TRBV18; D: NA; J: TRBJ2-6; size: NA; CDR3: CASSRQTTSGANVLTF; DNA: TGTGCCAGCTCACGGCAGACCACCTCTGGGGCCAACGTCCTGACTTTC
V: TRBV11-2; D: NA; J: TRBJ2-7; size: NA; CDR3: CASSGSSGADRYEQYF; DNA: TGTGCCAGCAGCGGGTCGTCGGGGGCGGATCGCTACGAGCAGTACTTC
V: TRBV6-1; D: TRBD1; J: TRBJ1-6; size: NA; CDR3: CAIPTGGSTSPLHF; DNA: TGTGCCATTCCGACAGGGGGCTCTACTTCACCCCTCCACTTT
V: TRBV7-6; D: NA; J: TRBJ2-5; size: NA; CDR3: CASSSFGGRWETQYF; DNA: TGTGCCAGCAGCTCGTTTGGGGGGCGTTGGGAGACCCAGTACTTC
V: TRBV6-5; D: TRBD1; J: TRBJ2-7; size: NA; CDR3: CASSYLTGNHEQYF; DNA: TGTGCCAGCAGTTACCTGACAGGGAACCACGAGCAGTACTTC
V: TRBV7-2; D: NA; J: TRBJ2-5; size: NA; CDR3: CASSLVFTETQYF; DNA: TGTGCCAGCAGCTTAGTCTTCACAGAGACCCAGTACTTC
V: TRBV6-6; D: NA; J: TRBJ1-2; size: few; CDR3: CASSYSGGRVGYTF; DNA: TGTGCCAGCAGTTACTCGGGGGGGAGAGTTGGCTACACCTTC
V: TRBV9; D: NA; J: TRBJ2-2; size: NA; CDR3: CASSVVGIPTGELFF; DNA: TGTGCCAGCAGCGTAGTGGGGATTCCCACCGGGGAGCTGTTTTTT
V: TRBV14; D: TRBD1; J: TRBJ1-1; size: NA; CDR3: CASSQLTDRAEAFF; DNA: TGTGCCAGCAGCCAATTGACGGACAGGGCTGAAGCTTTCTTT
V: TRBV6-5; D: NA; J: TRBJ1-1; size: NA; CDR3: CASSYWQGTEAFF; DNA: TGTGCCAGCAGTTACTGGCAGGGAACTGAAGCTTTCTTT
V: TRBV7-3; D: NA; J: TRBJ2-3; size: NA; CDR3: CASSPDLGSNTQYF; DNA: TGTGCCAGCAGCCCTGACCTGGGGTCAAATACGCAGTATTTT
V: TRBV4-1; D: NA; J: TRBJ1-1; size: NA; CDR3: CASSPGPLIGATEAFF; DNA: TGCGCCAGCAGCCCCGGGCCGTTAATCGGCGCCACTGAAGCTTTCTTT
V: TRBV2; D: TRBD1; J: TRBJ1-5; size: NA; CDR3: CASRTGLSNQPQHF; DNA: TGTGCCAGCAGGACAGGGCTTAGCAATCAGCCCCAGCATTTT
V: TRBV19; D: NA; J: TRBJ2-6; size: few; CDR3: CASSRAAGHKSGANVLTF; DNA: TGTGCCAGTAGTAGGGCGGCAGGCCACAAATCTGGGGCCAACGTCCTGACTTTC
V: TRBV5-6; D: NA; J: TRBJ1-1; size: NA; CDR3: CASSPTDHPAEAFF; DNA: TGTGCCAGCAGCCCTACAGACCACCCGGCTGAAGCTTTCTTT
V: TRBV9; D: NA; J: TRBJ1-2; size: NA; CDR3: CASSGPGTNYGYTF; DNA: TGTGCCAGCAGTGGGCCCGGGACTAACTATGGCTACACCTTC
V: TRBV7-9; D: NA; J: TRBJ2-3; size: once; CDR3: CASSFVDGTQYF; DNA: TGTGCCAGCAGCTTCGTCGACGGGACGCAGTATTTT
V: TRBV2; D: TRBD2; J: TRBJ2-3; size: NA; CDR3: CASNGRGGPSDTQYF; DNA: TGTGCTAGCAACGGACGGGGGGGGCCTTCAGATACGCAGTATTTT
V: TRBV5-4; D: NA; J: TRBJ1-2; size: few; CDR3: CASSLEQGRGYGYTF; DNA: TGTGCCAGCAGCTTGGAGCAGGGGAGGGGCTATGGCTACACCTTC
V: TRBV5-1; D: NA; J: TRBJ2-1; size: NA; CDR3: CASNPAGTYNEQFF; DNA: TGCGCCAGCAACCCTGCGGGGACTTACAATGAGCAGTTCTTC
V: TRBV5-1; D: TRBD1; J: TRBJ1-1; size: few; CDR3: CASSLATGVGGTEAFF; DNA: TGCGCCAGCAGCTTGGCGACAGGGGTAGGGGGCACTGAAGCTTTCTTT
V: TRBV2; D: NA; J: TRBJ1-1; size: few; CDR3: CASSEYSGNTEAFF; DNA: TGTGCCAGCAGTGAGTATTCAGGGAACACTGAAGCTTTCTTT